Listed below are T cell receptor beta chains from one sample, sequenced in a study of blood T cell repertoires in COVID-19. TCRdb keeps only in-frame clones here, not all; method: immunoSEQ multiplex PCR. The sample holds over 250,000 clones, more than 75% seen once. Sequencing input: PBMCs or T cells enriched from blood (not recorded which). The source of these receptors is a man between 60 and 75 years old who had recovered from COVID-19. Both conserved end residues are part of each CDR3. D genes are given only for firm matches. Clone size is given for some rows only: seen once, a few or many times, or a class if the clone is expanded.

clone_size j_call d_call v_call cdr3_nt cdr3_aa
NA TRBJ2-3 TRBD2 TRBV7-3 TGTGCCAGCAGCGTTAGCGGGAGTCGGGCAGATACGCAGTATTTT CASSVSGSRADTQYF
NA TRBJ2-1 NA TRBV7-6 TGTGCCAGCAGCTTGAGCAGAGCGCCCGACAATGAGCAGTTCTTC CASSLSRAPDNEQFF
NA TRBJ1-4 NA TRBV29-1 TGCAGCGTTGATGACACAGCGGACCGCCCGATTTTT CSVDDTADRPIF
NA TRBJ2-7 NA TRBV29-1 TGCAGCGGATCGGGGGACAGTGCTGGATACGAGCAGTACTTC CSGSGDSAGYEQYF
NA TRBJ1-2 NA TRBV5-6 TGTGCCAGCAGCTGGACAGAAAACTATGGCTACACCTTC CASSWTENYGYTF
NA TRBJ2-7 NA TRBV4-3 TGCGCCAGCAGCCAAGAAGCGGTCACTAGGACCGAGCAGTACTTC CASSQEAVTRTEQYF
NA TRBJ2-3 NA TRBV4-2 TGTGCCAGCAGCCAAGATCGGGTCACAGATACGCAGTATTTT CASSQDRVTDTQYF
NA TRBJ1-5 TRBD1 TRBV4-2 TGTGCCAGCAGCCAAACGACAGGGGATCAGCCCCAGCATTTT CASSQTTGDQPQHF
NA TRBJ2-1 NA TRBV10-2 TGCGCCAGTGCCCCGGGGGAGGCCAATGAGCAGTTCTTC CASAPGEANEQFF
NA TRBJ2-3 TRBD2 TRBV24-1 TGTGCCACCGCCAGCGGGACCACAGATACGCAGTATTTT CATASGTTDTQYF
NA TRBJ1-2 NA TRBV3-1/TRBV3-2 TGTGCCAGCAGCCAAGATCAAGGGGCCTACACCTTC CASSQDQGAYTF
few TRBJ1-2 TRBD1 TRBV2 TGTGCCAGCCCACAGGGGGCAGTAAGTGGCTACACCTTC CASPQGAVSGYTF
NA TRBJ1-2 NA TRBV3-1/TRBV3-2 TGTGCCAGCAGCCAACCCTACAGAAACTATGGCTACACCTTC CASSQPYRNYGYTF
NA TRBJ2-2 TRBD2 TRBV2 TGTGCCAGCAGTGAAAGGCCGGGGAGGGATTCATCCGGGGAGCTGTTTTTT CASSERPGRDSSGELFF
NA TRBJ2-7 NA TRBV11-2 TGTGCCAGCAGCTTATGGCGGGCCACCTACGAGCAGTACTTC CASSLWRATYEQYF
NA TRBJ2-1 TRBD2 TRBV15 TGTGCCACCAGCTATGGGGCTAGCGGGAGTCCCTCCTACAATGAGCAGTTCTTC CATSYGASGSPSYNEQFF
NA TRBJ1-1 TRBD1 TRBV27 TGTGCCAGCAGTAAACAGGGGGTGAACACTGAAGCTTTCTTT CASSKQGVNTEAFF
NA TRBJ2-7 NA TRBV5-6 TGTGCCAGCAGCCCCACAGGGTCCTACGAGCAGTACTTC CASSPTGSYEQYF
NA TRBJ2-7 NA TRBV24-1 TGTGCCACCAGTGATTTGCATCTGTTACTCTACGAGCAGTACTTC CATSDLHLLLYEQYF
NA TRBJ2-5 NA TRBV5-6 TGTGCCAGCAGCTTGGTTCGGGGATCAGAGACCCAGTACTTC CASSLVRGSETQYF
NA TRBJ1-5 TRBD1 TRBV7-9 TGTGCCAGCAGCTTAGGGACAGGGGCGCGGGATCAGCCCCAGCATTTT CASSLGTGARDQPQHF
NA TRBJ1-2 TRBD1 TRBV5-1 TGCGCCAGCAATCAGGGGGCGACAGGCGGCTACACCTTC CASNQGATGGYTF
NA TRBJ2-1 NA TRBV30 TGTGCCTGGAGTGTGCAGTCCAATGAGCAGTTCTTC CAWSVQSNEQFF
NA TRBJ1-4 NA TRBV18 TGTGCCAGCTCCCTCGCGGGTACGGGAGCAACTAATGAAAAACTGTTTTTT CASSLAGTGATNEKLFF
NA TRBJ1-6 NA TRBV7-2 TGTGCCAGCAGCTTGAAGGCTGCCGGCGGAAATTCACCCCTCCACTTT CASSLKAAGGNSPLHF
NA TRBJ1-4 TRBD1 TRBV7-9 TGTGCCAGCAGCTTCATCCATAGGGGACAGGGGCGAGGTGAAAAACTGTTTTTT CASSFIHRGQGRGEKLFF
NA TRBJ1-6 NA TRBV3-1/TRBV3-2 TGTGCCAGCAGCGACGGACAGTTGAGCTCCTATAATTCACCCCTCCACTTT CASSDGQLSSYNSPLHF
NA TRBJ2-1 NA TRBV18 TGTGCCAGCTCACCGGTTCCGGGAGATTACAATGAGCAGTTCTTC CASSPVPGDYNEQFF
NA TRBJ2-1 TRBD1 TRBV7-9 TGTGCCAGCAGCTTTTTCGGGGACAGGGATTTAGTCAGTGAGCAGTTCTTC CASSFFGDRDLVSEQFF
NA TRBJ1-2 TRBD1 TRBV4-3 TGCGCCAGCAGCCCAGGGACAGCAGGGGGCGACTATGGCTACACCTTC CASSPGTAGGDYGYTF
NA TRBJ1-2 NA TRBV3-1/TRBV3-2 TGTGCCAGCAGCCAAACCGTCCGCAGGGGCGGGGGCTACACCTTC CASSQTVRRGGGYTF
NA TRBJ2-7 NA TRBV14 TGTGCCAGCAGCCAAGAACTCGGGATCTACGAGCAGTACTTC CASSQELGIYEQYF
NA TRBJ1-2 NA TRBV5-1 TGCGCCAGCAGCTTGGACGGGGTCGGACTCTATGGCTACACCTTC CASSLDGVGLYGYTF
few TRBJ2-2 TRBD2 TRBV7-3 TGTGCCAGCAGCTCAACTAGCGGAATAAACACCGGGGAGCTGTTTTTT CASSSTSGINTGELFF